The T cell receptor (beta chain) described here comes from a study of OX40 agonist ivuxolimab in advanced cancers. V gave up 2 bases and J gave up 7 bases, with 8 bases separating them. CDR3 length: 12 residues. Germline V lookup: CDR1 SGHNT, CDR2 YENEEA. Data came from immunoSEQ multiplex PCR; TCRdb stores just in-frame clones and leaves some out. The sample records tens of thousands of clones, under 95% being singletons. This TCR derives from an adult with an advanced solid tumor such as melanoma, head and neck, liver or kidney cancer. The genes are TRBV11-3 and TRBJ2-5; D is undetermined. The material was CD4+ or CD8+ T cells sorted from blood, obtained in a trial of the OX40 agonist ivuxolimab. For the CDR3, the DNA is TGTGCCAGCAGCTTAATGTGGGGGACCCAGTACTTC. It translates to CASSLMWGTQYF.